The 21 T cell receptor beta chains listed next were all sequenced from one sample in a study of PD-1 blockade in mismatch repair-deficient tumors. Produced via immunoSEQ multiplex PCR; TCRdb's table is partial and in-frame only. Among about 14,000 clones listed, around 84% were seen once. For these receptors, no antigen is known. The sample's time point: identical roughly eleven-day culture without peptide (control). The material was cells cultured in vitro, obtained from a patient treated with pembrolizumab. The receptors derive from an adult with mismatch repair-deficient cancer.

The V gene is TRBV4-2, the J gene TRBJ1-2, with 7 bases matching TRBD1. CDR1 is LGHNA and CDR2 is YNFKEQ in the germline V gene. CDR3 length: 14 amino acids. The V gene end was trimmed by 0 bases and the J gene end by 8 bases; junction bases not matched to a gene: 6. The CDR3 loop reads CASSQEMGQRGYTF. The CDR3 DNA reads TGTGCCAGCAGCCAAGAGATGGGACAGAGAGGCTACACCTTC.

The V gene is TRBV4-2, the J gene TRBJ2-2, with D perhaps being TRBD1 or TRBD2 (5 bases each). The ends were cut back, 4 bases at V and 6 bases at J, with 15 bases in the middle. This CDR3 has 15 amino acids. The germline gives CDR1 LGHNA, CDR2 YNFKEQ. The CDR3 DNA reads as TGTGCCAGCAGCCCCGGGGAAGGGGACGCCGGGGAGCTGTTTTTT. Its protein is CASSPGEGDAGELFF.

J is TRBJ2-5 and V is TRBV28, with TRBD1 matching 10 bases. The CDR3 extends over 14 amino acids. Trimming took 8 bases from V and 5 from J; bases not matched to a gene: 8. Germline V gene sequence: CDR1 MDHEN, CDR2 SYDVKM. The CDR3: CASGPTGGEETQYF. The CDR3, as DNA: TGTGCCAGCGGGCCGACAGGGGGCGAGGAGACCCAGTACTTC.

A remark on this clone: A junction boundary mismatches the germline segment, possibly from a read error. The chain combines TRBV6-5 with TRBJ2-5; TRBD2 agrees at 7 bases. CDR1 is MNHEY, CDR2 SVGAGI, per germline. The CDR3 spans 13 residues. CDR3 DNA sequence: TGTGCCAGCAGTAACCCGGGACTAACCCACCCCCACTTC. Translation: CASSNPGLTHPHF.

The chain carries TRBV7-9 and TRBJ2-5; maybe TRBD2 (6 bases). Trimming took 4 bases from V and 1 from J, leaving 16 bases between them. Germline loops: CDR1 SEHNR, CDR2 FQNEAQ (reference sequence). CDR3 size: 16 residues. Written as DNA, the CDR3 is TGTGCCAGCAGCTGGACTACCGAGTTACTCCAAGAGACCCAGTACTTC. Its protein product is CASSWTTELLQETQYF.

The V call is TRBV11-2, the J call TRBJ1-2, with unresolved D. This CDR3 contains 13 residues. V shed 0 bases and J shed 3 bases, with 5 bases lying between them. The germline V gene encodes CDR1 SGHAT and CDR2 FQNNGV. CDR3 amino acids: CASSLDPYYGYTF. DNA of the CDR3: TGTGCCAGCAGCTTAGATCCCTACTATGGCTACACCTTC.

The chain recombines TRBV9 with TRBJ2-7; 8 nucleotides line up with TRBD2. Germline trimming cut 3 bases from V and 0 bases from J; bases unmatched to any gene: 8. Germline CDR1 and CDR2: SGDLS and YYNGEE. The length of the CDR3 is 16 residues. Here the CDR3 DNA reads TGTGCCAGCAGCGATCACTCCGGGACTAGCTCCTACGAGCAGTACTTC. Protein sequence: CASSDHSGTSSYEQYF. The full variable domain, with the rest looked up from reference TRBV9 and TRBJ2-7, is DSGVTQTPKHLITATGQRVTLRCSPRSGDLSVYWYQQSLDQGLQFLIQYYNGEERAKGNILERFSAQQFPDLHSELNLSSLELGDSALYFCASSDHSGTSSYEQYFGPGTRLTVT.

The gene calls are TRBV28 and TRBJ1-2; D is perhaps TRBD1 (5 bases). The germline V and J ends were trimmed by 4 bases and 1 base, with 22 bases remaining between them. CDR1 is MDHEN, CDR2 SYDVKM, per germline. This CDR3 contains 18 residues. The CDR3: CASSYTGLTPAVNYGYTF. Here the CDR3 DNA reads TGTGCCAGCAGTTATACGGGACTTACCCCGGCCGTTAACTATGGCTACACCTTC.

This clone appeared a single time. The chain uses TRBV25-1 and TRBJ1-1; D perhaps matches TRBD1 (6 bases). CDR1 is MGHDK and CDR2 is SYGVNS in the germline V gene. The CDR3 totals 15 residues. Trimming took 7 bases from V and 1 from J, leaving 16 bases between them. The CDR3 sequence is CASTGLDRANTEAFF. Written as DNA, the CDR3 is TGTGCCAGCACCGGACTGGACAGAGCGAACACTGAAGCTTTCTTT.

The chain is built from TRBV7-2 and TRBJ1-4; unclear D gene. Germline CDR1 SGHTA, CDR2 FQGNSA. There are 18 residues in the CDR3. V was trimmed by 2 bases and J by 0 bases, leaving 16 bases between them. This CDR3 reads CASSLHGFSTATNEKLFF. The CDR3 DNA reads as TGTGCCAGCAGCTTACACGGTTTCTCAACGGCAACTAATGAAAAACTGTTTTTT.

This clone was observed a few times. The chain combines TRBV7-9 with TRBJ1-5, with 7 nucleotides matching TRBD1. The CDR3 consists of 19 residues. The J segment lost 2 bases and the V segment lost 3 bases, leaving 16 bases of the junction unmatched. Per the germline V gene, CDR1 is SEHNR and CDR2 is FQNEAQ (reference sequence). The CDR3 loop reads CASSFYLEDRIHGNQPQHF. DNA of the CDR3: TGTGCCAGCAGCTTCTATCTCGAGGACAGGATTCACGGCAATCAGCCCCAGCATTTT.

The rearrangement uses TRBV5-1 and TRBJ1-5; D ambiguous. CDR3 size: 14 residues. The germline CDR1 and CDR2 sequences are SGHRS and YFSETQ. Trimming pared 0 bases from V and 4 bases from J, leaving 8 bases between. This chain's CDR3 is CASSLEGGNQPQHF. The CDR3 bases are TGCGCCAGCAGCTTGGAGGGTGGGAATCAGCCCCAGCATTTT.

V gene TRBV27 combines with J gene TRBJ2-7, with 7 bases identical to TRBD1. The CDR3 is made up of 16 amino acids. The V and J ends lost 2 bases and 1 base, in that order; junction bases with no gene match: 8. Per the germline V gene, CDR1 is MNHEY and CDR2 is SMNVEV (reference sequence). The CDR3 region is CASSLGARGRSYEQYF. The CDR3, as DNA: TGTGCCAGCAGTTTAGGGGCCAGGGGGAGATCCTACGAGCAGTACTTC.

This sequence joins TRBV18 and TRBJ2-2; 8 bases align to TRBD2. V lost 4 bases and J lost 3; bases outside the gene matches: 4. Germline CDR1 and CDR2: KGHSH and LQKENI. The CDR3 is made up of 15 amino acids. This CDR3 reads CASSRQAGDTGELFF. The CDR3 DNA reads TGTGCCAGCTCACGGCAAGCGGGAGACACCGGGGAGCTGTTTTTT.

CDR3 coding DNA: TGTGCCAGCAGCGAGACAACAGGGGACGGAAACACCATATATTTT. Amino acid sequence: CASSETTGDGNTIYF. This chain uses TRBV9 with TRBJ1-3, with 7 bases aligning to TRBD1. V lost 3 bases to trimming and J lost 4 bases; unmatched junction nucleotides: 7. The CDR3 extends over 15 amino acids. Germline CDR1 SGDLS, CDR2 YYNGEE.

This chain connects TRBV28 to TRBJ1-1; D gene uncertain. This CDR3 has 17 amino acids. The germline V gene has CDR1 MDHEN and CDR2 SYDVKM. V lost 5 bases and J 0 bases, leaving 19 bases between the germline ends. The DNA for the CDR3 is TGTGCCAGCAGTCCACGAATCTCGTTTGGCATGAACACTGAAGCTTTCTTT. Residues: CASSPRISFGMNTEAFF.

CDR3 DNA sequence: TGTGCCAGCAGCACGACTAGCGGGAGCCCCGAGCAGTACTTC. It is translated as CASSTTSGSPEQYF. The chain combines TRBV7-9 with TRBJ2-7, with 12 positions matching TRBD2. This CDR3 region has 14 residues. Per germline, CDR1 SEHNR and CDR2 FQNEAQ (reference sequence). Trimming at V came to 5 bases and at J to 6 bases, leaving 5 bases not matched to a gene.

The rearrangement uses TRBV27 and TRBJ1-4; D uncertain. This CDR3 is built from 18 residues. V was clipped by 4 bases and J by 0 bases, with 18 bases between them. Germline loops: CDR1 MNHEY, CDR2 SMNVEV (reference sequence). CDR3 in amino acids: CASSSSRGRGPTNEKLFF. CDR3 DNA: TGTGCCAGCAGTTCCTCTCGAGGGCGCGGCCCAACTAATGAAAAACTGTTTTTT.

The rearrangement links TRBV6-4 to TRBJ1-6, with TRBD1 identical over 7 bases. The CDR3 sequence is 13 residues long. V gave up 8 bases and J gave up 11 bases; unmatched junction bases: 9. Per the germline V gene, CDR1 is MRHNA and CDR2 is SNTAGT. CDR3 sequence reads: CASGRTGLAPLHF. For the CDR3, the DNA is TGTGCCAGCGGGCGGACAGGTCTGGCACCCCTCCACTTT.

J is TRBJ1-6 and V is TRBV4-2; D gene unclear. Trimming left V 2 bases short and J 9 bases short, with 8 bases between. The germline CDR1 and CDR2 sequences are LGHNA and YNFKEQ. This CDR3 region has 13 residues. CDR3 residues: CASSQSESSPLHF. The CDR3 DNA reads as TGTGCCAGCAGCCAAAGCGAGAGTTCACCCCTCCACTTT.

This clone has only one observation. This sequence joins TRBV21-1 and TRBJ2-7; the table's D gene call, TRBD2, was not cross checked with the DNA. TRBV21-1 is given as a pseudogene. This CDR3 spans 13 amino acids. The CDR3 DNA reads as TGTGCCAGCAGACGACTCGACCCCTACGAGCAGTACTTC. Encoded protein: CASRRLDPYEQYF.